This T cell receptor beta chain stems from a study of T cell responses to AZD1222 COVID-19 vaccine. About the study: Second-dose intervals of approximately 4 or approximately 12 weeks were pooled. Whole-study findings and limits: A reported finding is that nearly half of spike-specific TCRs target unmutated variant regions. Repertoires were collected only later (after the peak T cell response had occurred). Clonal diversity was possibly underestimated; the donors were predominantly white British and more often female.

Assay used: immunoSEQ multiplex PCR; TCRdb lists only in-frame clones, some missing. The sample holds roughly 150,000 clones; 89% are singletons and the top ten take over 3.5%. This clone was observed once. No antigen is known for it. CDR1 is WNHNN and CDR2 is SYGVQD in the germline V gene (reference sequence). V lost 4 bases, J lost 4 bases, and 17 bases lay in between. This CDR3 has 16 amino acids. This chain uses TRBV10-1 with TRBJ1-5, with a tentative D call TRBD1 (5 bases). The sequences come from peripheral blood, collected on day 0 of AZD1222 vaccination. This sequence originates from an adult in good health. CDR3 coding DNA: TGCGCCAGCAGTGCGGTTCAGGGTTTGGGTAATCAGCCCCAGCATTTT. Its translation: CASSAVQGLGNQPQHF.